The rows below give T cell receptor beta chains drawn from one sample of a study of CD8+CD57+ T cells in acquired aplastic anemia. MiXCR, run by TCRdb on the reads, gives a single entry per CDR3 protein. There are fewer than 300,000 distinct CDR3 sequences in the sample; approximately 79% occur only once, and 42% lies in the top ten. The sample was sorted CD4+, CD8+, or CD8+CD57+ T cells (not recorded which) from PBMCs. Every receptor here comes from a human donor with aplastic anemia. CDR3s include the opening cysteine and the closing phenylalanine or tryptophan. The order of the fields is V gene, D gene, clone size, J gene, CDR3 protein, CDR3 DNA. D genes are given only for firm matches. Where a row states a size, it is once, few, many or the class of an expanded clone; other rows omit it.

v_call: TRBV7-2; d_call: TRBD1; clone_size: NA; j_call: TRBJ2-7; cdr3_aa: CASSLRTNRGEQYF; cdr3_nt: TGTGCCAGCAGCTTACGAACAAACAGGGGCGAGCAGTACTTC
v_call: TRBV9; d_call: NA; clone_size: NA; j_call: TRBJ2-1; cdr3_aa: CASSDDSGVADEQFF; cdr3_nt: TGTGCCAGTAGCGACGACAGCGGAGTCGCAGATGAGCAGTTCTTC
v_call: TRBV2; d_call: NA; clone_size: few; j_call: TRBJ2-7; cdr3_aa: CASSSAAEQYF; cdr3_nt: TGTGCCAGCAGTTCCGCGGCCGAGCAGTACTTC
v_call: TRBV7-8; d_call: NA; clone_size: NA; j_call: TRBJ2-3; cdr3_aa: CASSLEGGAVDPQYF; cdr3_nt: TGTGCCAGCAGCTTAGAGGGGGGAGCCGTTGATCCGCAGTATTTT
v_call: TRBV7-8; d_call: TRBD2; clone_size: NA; j_call: TRBJ2-3; cdr3_aa: CASSVAGAGGRTDTQYF; cdr3_nt: TGTGCCAGCAGCGTGGCGGGAGCGGGGGGGCGAACAGATACGCAGTATTTT
v_call: TRBV11-3; d_call: NA; clone_size: NA; j_call: TRBJ2-1; cdr3_aa: CASSIDITAYNEQFF; cdr3_nt: TGTGCCAGTAGCATAGATATCACAGCCTACAATGAGCAGTTCTTC
v_call: TRBV29-1; d_call: NA; clone_size: few; j_call: TRBJ2-7; cdr3_aa: CSVGRSSYEQYF; cdr3_nt: TGCAGCGTTGGCAGGAGCTCCTACGAGCAGTACTTC
v_call: TRBV6-5; d_call: TRBD2; clone_size: NA; j_call: TRBJ2-1; cdr3_aa: CASSQGLAGPTVMYDEQSF; cdr3_nt: TGTGCCAGCAGCCAAGGTCTAGCGGGCCCGACGGTGATGTACGATGAGCAGTCCTTC
v_call: TRBV7-7; d_call: NA; clone_size: many; j_call: TRBJ2-1; cdr3_aa: CASSLRYGRDEEQFF; cdr3_nt: TGTGCTAGCAGCTTAAGGTATGGCAGGGACGAGGAGCAGTTCTTC
v_call: TRBV7-3; d_call: NA; clone_size: few; j_call: TRBJ1-2; cdr3_aa: CASSSSGGADYGYTF; cdr3_nt: TGTGCCAGCAGCTCCTCGGGGGGCGCCGACTATGGCTACACCTTC
v_call: TRBV7-9; d_call: TRBD1; clone_size: NA; j_call: TRBJ1-1; cdr3_aa: CASSFLTGDTEAFF; cdr3_nt: TGTGCCAGCAGCTTTTTGACAGGGGACACTGAAGCTTTCTTT